Following are 15 T cell receptor beta chains from one sample sequenced in a study of blood T cell repertoires in COVID-19. TCRdb keeps only in-frame clones here, not all; method: immunoSEQ multiplex PCR. The table records about 200,000 clones, 88% of them present only once. The sequenced sample was peripheral blood. The receptors here all came from a man aged 40-49 years with active or convalescent COVID-19.

The rearrangement joins TRBV11-2 to TRBJ2-3, with TRBD2 as a possible D gene (6 bases). This CDR3 is built from 17 residues. Trimming removed 1 base from V and 4 bases from J, with 18 bases in between. Germline CDR1 reads SGHAT; CDR2 reads FQNNGV. This CDR3 is CASSLGVSVGGSDTQYF. CDR3 nucleotide sequence: TGTGCCAGCAGCTTAGGGGTTTCGGTCGGGGGATCAGATACGCAGTATTTT.

The genes are TRBV27 and TRBJ2-1; no definite D call. Germline V gene sequence: CDR1 MNHEY, CDR2 SMNVEV (reference sequence). V was trimmed by 3 bases and J by 2 bases, leaving 5 bases between them. The length of the CDR3 is 13 residues. CDR3 residues: CASSLSAYNEQFF. The CDR3 DNA reads as TGTGCCAGCAGTTTGTCTGCCTACAATGAGCAGTTCTTC.

The V and J genes are TRBV6-4 and TRBJ1-2; 10 nucleotides agree with TRBD1. Germline V CDR1 and CDR2: MRHNA, SNTAGT. The CDR3 contains 15 residues. The junction had 8 bases not matched to a gene; V was cut back by 6 bases and J by 4 bases. The chain's CDR3 is CASRPVGQGTYGYTF. The CDR3 bases are TGTGCCAGCAGGCCCGTGGGACAGGGGACCTATGGCTACACCTTC.

The chain has TRBV6-6 and TRBJ1-1, with 10 bases matching TRBD1. This CDR3 contains 15 residues. V lost 5 bases and J lost 4; bases outside the gene matches: 7. Germline V gene data show CDR1 as MNHNY and CDR2 as SVGAGI (reference sequence). The CDR3 loop is CASSKPGQGRTEAFF. In DNA form, the CDR3 reads TGTGCCAGCAGTAAACCGGGACAGGGGCGCACTGAAGCTTTCTTT.

This chain uses TRBV7-9 with TRBJ1-2, with D possibly being TRBD1 (5 bases). Germline V gene data show CDR1 as SEHNR and CDR2 as FQNEAQ (reference sequence). V was cut by 1 base and J by 12 bases, with 12 bases left in between. This CDR3 has 12 amino acids. The CDR3 DNA follows: TGTGCCAGCAGCTTAGGTCAGTGGGGCCACACCTTC. Its translation: CASSLGQWGHTF.

This clone was seen once. The gene calls are TRBV5-6 and TRBJ2-5; 11 bases align to TRBD1. The CDR3 length is 14 residues. CDR1 and CDR2 (germline): SGHDT, YYEEEE. Trimming cost V 6 bases and J 5 bases; bases outside gene matches: 6. The CDR3 region has the DNA TGTGCCAGCACCCCGGACAGGGGGCGTGAGACCCAGTACTTC. Protein: CASTPDRGRETQYF.

This chain joins TRBV6-2 or TRBV6-3 and TRBJ1-5, with D tentatively TRBD1 (5 bases). From germline, CDR1 is MNHEY and CDR2 SVGEGT. V was pared by 5 bases and J by 4 bases, with 15 bases between. The CDR3 runs to 15 residues. CDR3 nucleotides: TGTGCCAGCAGTCAGGACACCTGGAGAAATCAGCCCCAGCATTTT. Protein: CASSQDTWRNQPQHF.

The rearrangement uses TRBV5-5 and TRBJ2-3; D is undetermined. CDR1 is SGHKS, CDR2 YYEKEE, per germline (reference sequence). CDR3 size: 13 residues. V lost 1 base, J lost 1 base, and 4 bases lay in between. CDR3 protein: CASSLPGTDTQYF. As DNA, the CDR3 is TGTGCCAGCAGCTTGCCAGGCACAGATACGCAGTATTTT.

This clone was observed a handful of times. The J gene is TRBJ2-7, the V gene TRBV28; D is possibly TRBD1 (5 bases). The germline CDR1 and CDR2 sequences are MDHEN and SYDVKM. With 5 bases removed from V and 2 bases from J, the gap between germline ends came to 13 bases. This CDR3 has 14 residues. The CDR3 bases are TGTGCCAGCAGTGCGACAGCGCCGACCTACGAGCAGTACTTC. Residues: CASSATAPTYEQYF.

V and J are TRBV5-8 and TRBJ1-4; 7 bases are a match to TRBD1. Germline V gene lookup returns CDR1 SGHTS and CDR2 YDEGEE. The junction had 4 bases not matched to a gene; V was cut back by 1 base and J by 7 bases. The CDR3 is 14 residues long. CDR3 loop: CASSLTGVGEKLFF. CDR3 sequence (DNA): TGTGCCAGCAGCTTGACAGGGGTCGGTGAAAAACTGTTTTTT. The full variable domain, rest sourced from reference TRBV5-8 and TRBJ1-4, is EAGVTQSPTHLIKTRGQQATLRCSPISGHTSVYWYQQALGLGLQFLLWYDEGEERNRGNFPPRFSGRQFPNYSSELNVNALELEDSALYLCASSLTGVGEKLFFGSGTQLSVL.

This sequence joins TRBV5-1 and TRBJ1-2; weak D call: TRBD1 (6 bases). The CDR3 runs to 15 residues. Trimming removed 4 bases from V and 5 bases from J, with 18 bases in between. Germline assignment: CDR1 SGHRS and CDR2 YFSETQ. CDR3 DNA sequence: TGCGCCAGCAGCAGGGACACCCAAGGAGCTTATGGCTACACCTTC. This encodes CASSRDTQGAYGYTF.

This clone has only a few counts. The chain couples TRBV14 to TRBJ2-1, with D perhaps TRBD2 (6 bases). Trimming cost V 6 bases and J 0 bases, with 12 bases left between them. The length of the CDR3 is 15 residues. Germline CDR1 and CDR2: SGHDN and FVKESK. The CDR3 DNA reads TGTGCCAGCAGGAAGGTGGGGGGCTCCTACAATGAGCAGTTCTTC. It codes for CASRKVGGSYNEQFF.

CDR3 loop: CASSSDRGITEAFF. CDR3 DNA: TGCGCCAGCAGCTCCGACAGGGGGATCACTGAAGCTTTCTTT. J is TRBJ1-1 and V is TRBV5-1, with TRBD1 matching 9 bases. Germline V lookup: CDR1 SGHRS, CDR2 YFSETQ. The CDR3 loop spans 14 amino acids. Trimming took 3 bases from V and 4 from J; bases not matched to a gene: 4. The whole variable domain, filled in from reference TRBV5-1 and TRBJ1-1, reads KAGVTQTPRYLIKTRGQQVTLSCSPISGHRSVSWYQQTPGQGLQFLFEYFSETQRNKGNFPGRFSGRQFSNSRSEMNVSTLELGDSALYLCASSSDRGITEAFFGQGTRLTVV.

The V call is TRBV20-1, the J call TRBJ1-5; D might be TRBD1 (5 bases). Trimming removed 3 bases at V and 0 bases at J, with 15 bases between. This CDR3 is built from 16 residues. Germline V CDR1 and CDR2: DFQATT, SNEGSKA (reference sequence). The CDR3 sequence is CSASAGTAYSNQPQHF. The CDR3 DNA sequence: TGCAGTGCTAGTGCCGGGACTGCTTATAGCAATCAGCCCCAGCATTTT.

This chain connects TRBV6-1 to TRBJ2-1; D might be TRBD2 (5 bases). Germline CDR1 MNHNS, CDR2 SASEGT. The CDR3 contains 19 residues. With 1 base removed from V and 6 bases from J, the gap between germline ends came to 25 bases. This chain's CDR3 is CASSEDVTAVQSNRNEQFF. CDR3 nucleotides: TGTGCCAGCAGTGAAGACGTCACAGCGGTCCAAAGTAATCGCAATGAGCAGTTCTTC.